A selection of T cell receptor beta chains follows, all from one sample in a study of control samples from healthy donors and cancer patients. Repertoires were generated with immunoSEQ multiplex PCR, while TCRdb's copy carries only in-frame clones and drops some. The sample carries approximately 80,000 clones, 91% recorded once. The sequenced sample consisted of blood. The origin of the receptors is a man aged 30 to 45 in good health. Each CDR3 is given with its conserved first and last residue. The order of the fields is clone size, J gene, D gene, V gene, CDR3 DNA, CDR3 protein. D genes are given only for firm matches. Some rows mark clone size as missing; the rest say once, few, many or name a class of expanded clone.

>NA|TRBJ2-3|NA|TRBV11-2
TGTGCCAGCAGCTTAGACCGTTCAGATACGCAGTATTTT
CASSLDRSDTQYF
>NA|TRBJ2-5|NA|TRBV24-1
TGTGCCACCAGTGATTCCCCCAGCGAGACCCAGTACTTC
CATSDSPSETQYF
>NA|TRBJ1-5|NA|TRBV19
TGTGCCAGTACCTCGGACACGCTGGACGGGCCCCAGCATTTT
CASTSDTLDGPQHF
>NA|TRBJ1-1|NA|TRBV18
TGTGCCAGCTCACCTAAAGAGAACACTGAAGCTTTCTTT
CASSPKENTEAFF
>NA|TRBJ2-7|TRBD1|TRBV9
TGTGCCAGCAGCGCCAGACAGGGAAACTCCTACGAGCAGTACTTC
CASSARQGNSYEQYF
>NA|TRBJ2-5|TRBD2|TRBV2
TGTGCCAGCACCCATCGGACTAGCGGGAGAGAGACCCAGTACTTC
CASTHRTSGRETQYF
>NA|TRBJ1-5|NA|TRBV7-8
TGTGCCAGCAGCCTAAACAGGGTAAATCAGCCCCAGCATTTT
CASSLNRVNQPQHF
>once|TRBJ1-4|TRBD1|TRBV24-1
TGTGCCGCCAGTGCATTAAGGGACAGCCGGAAATTGGAAAAACTGTTTTTT
CAASALRDSRKLEKLFF
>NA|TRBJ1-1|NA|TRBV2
TGTGCCAGCCCCCCAGGAGGAGGGCGAACTGAAGCTTTCTTT
CASPPGGGRTEAFF
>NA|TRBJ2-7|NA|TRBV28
TGTGCCAGCAGTTCCCGAGAGCAGTACTTC
CASSSREQYF
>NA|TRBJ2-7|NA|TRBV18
TGTGCCAGCTCAACTTATAGCTCCTACGAGCAGTACTTC
CASSTYSSYEQYF
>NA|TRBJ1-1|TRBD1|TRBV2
TGTGCCAGCAGTGCGACGGGACAGGGGGCGATAAACACTGAAGCTTTCTTT
CASSATGQGAINTEAFF
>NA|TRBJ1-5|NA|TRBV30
TGTGCCTGGAGTGTCGGGGGCTCTGGAAATCAGCCCCAGCATTTT
CAWSVGGSGNQPQHF
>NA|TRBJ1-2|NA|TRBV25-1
TGTGCCAGCATCACTGATGGAGAGCCGGAGGGTGGCTACACCTTC
CASITDGEPEGGYTF
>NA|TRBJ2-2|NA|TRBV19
TGTGCCAGTAGTATAGGTCTAGTGAGGGCCGGGGAGCTGTTTTTT
CASSIGLVRAGELFF
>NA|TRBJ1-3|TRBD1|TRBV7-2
TGTGCCAGCAGCTCGACAGGGTTCAGTGGAAACACCATATATTTT
CASSSTGFSGNTIYF
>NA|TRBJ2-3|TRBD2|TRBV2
TGTGTCACGAGCGGGAGGGCCACAGATACGCAGTATTTT
CVTSGRATDTQYF
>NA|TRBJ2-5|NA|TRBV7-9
TGTGCCAGCAGCTTATCAGGGGTGGAGACCCAGTACTTC
CASSLSGVETQYF
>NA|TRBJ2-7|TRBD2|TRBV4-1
TGCGCCAGCAGCCAAGATATGGGTAGCGGGATCGAGCAGTACTTC
CASSQDMGSGIEQYF
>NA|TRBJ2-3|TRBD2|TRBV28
TGTGCCAGCAGTCCACGGACTAGCGGTTTCACAGATACGCAGTATTTT
CASSPRTSGFTDTQYF
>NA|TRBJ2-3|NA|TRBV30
TGTGCCTGGAGCGGGGGTATCGCAGATACGCAGTATTTT
CAWSGGIADTQYF
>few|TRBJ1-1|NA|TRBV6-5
TGTGTGAGTGGGGGGTACACTGAAGCTTTCTTT
CVSGGYTEAFF
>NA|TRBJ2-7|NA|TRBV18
TGTGCCAGCTCGCCCGGTATGGACCGCTCCTACGAGCAGTACTTC
CASSPGMDRSYEQYF
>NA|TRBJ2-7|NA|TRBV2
TGTGCCAGCAGTGCTTTCTACGAGCAGTACTTC
CASSAFYEQYF
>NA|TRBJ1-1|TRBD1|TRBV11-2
TGTGCCAGCAGCCCGTTGAGGGGGCGAAACACTGAAGCTTTCTTT
CASSPLRGRNTEAFF
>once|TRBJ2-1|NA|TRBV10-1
TGCGCCAGCAGTGAGTCGGGACCGTTGGACAATGAGCAGTTCTTC
CASSESGPLDNEQFF
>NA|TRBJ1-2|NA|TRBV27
TGTGCCAGCAGTTCCGGGACAAGCCATGGCTACACCTTC
CASSSGTSHGYTF
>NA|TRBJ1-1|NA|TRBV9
TGTGCCAGCAGCGTAACGACCAACACTGAAGCTTTCTTT
CASSVTTNTEAFF
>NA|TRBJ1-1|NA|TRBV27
TGTGCCAGCAGTGACCGACAGTACCCGAACACTGAAGCTTTCTTT
CASSDRQYPNTEAFF
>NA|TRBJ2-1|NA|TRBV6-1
TGTGCCAGCAGAGAACCCGGGAATGCGAAAAACAATGAGCAGTTCTTC
CASREPGNAKNNEQFF
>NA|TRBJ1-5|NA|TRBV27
TGTGCCAGCAGAGTGGGTCGTCAGCCCCAGCATTTT
CASRVGRQPQHF
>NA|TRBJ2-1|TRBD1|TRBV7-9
TGTGCCAGCAGCTTAACGATCCTCGGGACAGGGGACTTGAATGAGCAGTTCTTC
CASSLTILGTGDLNEQFF
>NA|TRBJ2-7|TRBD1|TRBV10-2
TGCGCCAGCAGTTGGACAGGGGGCAGCGACGAGCAGTACTTC
CASSWTGGSDEQYF
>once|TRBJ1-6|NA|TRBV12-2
TGTGCAAGTCGCCCTAGGCCGGGACAGGGCCCCTATAATTCACCCCTCCACTTT
CASRPRPGQGPYNSPLHF
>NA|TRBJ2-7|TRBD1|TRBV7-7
TGTGCCAGCAGCGAGGGACAGGGAGTGTACGAGCAGTACTTC
CASSEGQGVYEQYF